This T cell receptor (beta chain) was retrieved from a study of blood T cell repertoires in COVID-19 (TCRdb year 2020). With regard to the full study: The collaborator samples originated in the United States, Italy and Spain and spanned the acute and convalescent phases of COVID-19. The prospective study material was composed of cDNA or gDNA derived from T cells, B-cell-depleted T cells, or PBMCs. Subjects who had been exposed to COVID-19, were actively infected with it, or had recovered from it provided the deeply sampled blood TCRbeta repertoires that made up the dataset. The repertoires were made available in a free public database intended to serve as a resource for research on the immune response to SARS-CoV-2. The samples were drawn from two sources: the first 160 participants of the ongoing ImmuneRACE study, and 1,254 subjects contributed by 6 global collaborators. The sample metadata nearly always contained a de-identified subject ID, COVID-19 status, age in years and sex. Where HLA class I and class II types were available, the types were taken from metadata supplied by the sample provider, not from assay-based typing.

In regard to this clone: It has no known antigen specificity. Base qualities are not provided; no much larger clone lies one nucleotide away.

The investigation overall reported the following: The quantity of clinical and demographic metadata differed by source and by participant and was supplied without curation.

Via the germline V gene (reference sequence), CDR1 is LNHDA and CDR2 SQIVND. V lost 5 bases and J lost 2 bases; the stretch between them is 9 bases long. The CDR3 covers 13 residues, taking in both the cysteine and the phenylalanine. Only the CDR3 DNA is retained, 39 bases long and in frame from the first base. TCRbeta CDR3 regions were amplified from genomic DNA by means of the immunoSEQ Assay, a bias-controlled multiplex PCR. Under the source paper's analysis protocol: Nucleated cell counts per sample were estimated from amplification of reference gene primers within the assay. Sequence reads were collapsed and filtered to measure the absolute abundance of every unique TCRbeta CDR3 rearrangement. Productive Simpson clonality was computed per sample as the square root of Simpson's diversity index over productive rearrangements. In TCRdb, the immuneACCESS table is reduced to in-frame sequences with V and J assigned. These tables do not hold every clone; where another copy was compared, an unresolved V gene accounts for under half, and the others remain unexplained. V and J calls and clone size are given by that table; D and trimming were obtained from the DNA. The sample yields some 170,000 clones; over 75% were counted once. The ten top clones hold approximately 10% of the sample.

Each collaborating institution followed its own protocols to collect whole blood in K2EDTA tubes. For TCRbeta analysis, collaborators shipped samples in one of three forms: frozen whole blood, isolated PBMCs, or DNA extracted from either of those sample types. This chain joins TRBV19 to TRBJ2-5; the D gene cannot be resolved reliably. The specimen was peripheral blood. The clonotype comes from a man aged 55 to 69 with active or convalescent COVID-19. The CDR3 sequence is CASSDHSQETQYF. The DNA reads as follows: TGTGCCAGTAGTGATCACAGTCAAGAGACCCAGTACTTC. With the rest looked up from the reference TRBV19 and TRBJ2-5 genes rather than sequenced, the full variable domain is DGGITQSPKYLFRKEGQNVTLSCEQNLNHDAMYWYRQDPGQGLRLIYYSQIVNDFQKGDIAEGYSVSREKKESFPLTVTSAQKNPTAFYLCASSDHSQETQYFGPGTRLLVL.